This TCR beta chain appears in the sequencing data of a study of blood T cell repertoires in COVID-19. Libraries were prepared by immunoSEQ multiplex PCR; TCRdb keeps only in-frame clonotypes and omits some of them. This sample has 130,000 to 150,000 clones, with roughly 88% found just once. The receptor comes from a woman in her sixties or seventies with COVID-19, enrolled during active disease. The sequenced sample consisted of peripheral blood.

CDR3 amino acids: CASSQDGTGYHSGNTIYF. The DNA of the CDR3 is TGTGCCAGCAGCCAAGACGGGACAGGGTACCACTCTGGAAACACCATATATTTT. This rearrangement joins TRBV3-1 (or the pseudogene TRBV3-2) to TRBJ1-3, with 9 bases aligning to TRBD1. Germline V gene sequence: CDR1 LGHDT, CDR2 YNNKEL (reference sequence). The trim removed 0 bases at V and 0 bases at J, leaving 6 bases unmatched. CDR3 length equals 18 residues.